Below, 3 T cell receptor beta chains from the same sample are listed, as sequenced in a study of CD8 T cells in ankylosing spondylitis. For these TCRs, the target antigens are not known. TCRdb re-called the 5' RACE reads with MiXCR, one entry per CDR3 protein. The sample carries some 800,000 distinct CDR3 sequences, about 11% recorded once. Points from the study as a whole: Within ankylosing spondylitis blood, a TCR beta motif made up of eight or nine highly homologous variants appeared to be characteristic.

The sequencing input was blood, either unsorted or a sorted T cell fraction (not recorded which). The receptors derive from a male donor with ankylosing spondylitis.

This clonotype has a count of ten or more. V and J are TRBV6-1 and TRBJ1-5; no clear D gene. The CDR3 spans 14 residues. Germline assignment: CDR1 MNHNS and CDR2 SASEGT. V was trimmed by 6 bases and J by 4 bases, leaving 13 bases between them. CDR3 DNA: TGTGCCAGCAGCCGCGGACGGATTAATCAGCCCCAGCATTTT. Residues: CASSRGRINQPQHF.

This chain links TRBV25-1 with TRBJ2-3; 10 positions agree with TRBD2. J lost 1 base, V lost 8 bases, and 12 bases had no gene match. This CDR3 has 17 residues. CDR1 is MGHDK and CDR2 is SYGVNS in the germline V gene. The CDR3 DNA reads TGTGCCAGCGGGCAGGGGCTAGCGGGAGCCCGCACAGATACGCAGTATTTT. Residues: CASGQGLAGARTDTQYF.

This clonotype was detected only a few times. This chain joins TRBV20-1 and TRBJ2-6, with D perhaps matching TRBD2 (6 bases). Germline V lookup: CDR1 DFQATT, CDR2 SNEGSKA (reference sequence). Trimming removed 3 bases from V and 0 bases from J, with 12 bases in between. CDR3 length: 16 amino acids. In DNA form, the CDR3 reads TGCAGTGCTAGCGGCCTCGGGGGCTCTGGGGCCAACGTCCTGACTTTC. It is translated as CSASGLGGSGANVLTF.